This is a list of T cell receptor beta chains from one sample in a study of OX40 agonist ivuxolimab in advanced cancers. TCRdb's copy holds only in-frame clones and misses some; the assay was immunoSEQ multiplex PCR. The profile shows 45,000 to 55,000 clones, approximately 84% of them singletons. The sample was CD4+ or CD8+ T cells sorted from blood, taken in a trial of the OX40 agonist ivuxolimab. The receptors originated from an adult with an advanced solid tumor such as melanoma, head and neck, liver or kidney cancer. Each CDR3 is given with its conserved first and last residue. Fields, in order: CDR3 protein, CDR3 DNA, D gene, V gene, clone size, J gene. A D gene is named only where the DNA matches it firmly. Some rows mark clone size as missing; the rest say once, few, many or name a class of expanded clone.

CASSFMDSGGNTEAFF | TGCGCCAGCAGCTTCATGGACAGCGGGGGGAACACTGAAGCTTTCTTT | - | TRBV5-1 | - | TRBJ1-1
CASSNGGGFEAFF | TGTGCCAGCTCAAACGGGGGGGGCTTTGAAGCTTTCTTT | - | TRBV18 | - | TRBJ1-1
CASGSRTGRTEAFF | TGTGCTAGTGGCTCTAGGACAGGGCGGACTGAAGCTTTCTTT | TRBD1 | TRBV12-5 | - | TRBJ1-1
CASSPDPRRYNYGYTF | TGTGCCAGCAGCCCAGACCCGAGGCGATATAACTATGGCTACACCTTC | - | TRBV9 | - | TRBJ1-2
CASSSRNSGIRNEQFF | TGCGCCAGCAGCTCTAGGAATAGCGGGATACGAAATGAGCAGTTCTTC | TRBD2 | TRBV5-1 | once | TRBJ2-1
CASSDSPETGLSSYEQYF | TGTGCCAGCAGTGACTCACCGGAGACAGGACTTAGCTCCTACGAGCAGTACTTC | - | TRBV6-4 | - | TRBJ2-7
CASSLTGSGANVLTF | TGCGCCAGCAGCTTGACGGGCTCTGGGGCCAACGTCCTGACTTTC | - | TRBV5-1 | - | TRBJ2-6
CASSLLAGGPGELFF | TGTGCCAGCAGCCTACTAGCGGGAGGACCCGGGGAGCTGTTTTTT | TRBD2 | TRBV7-2 | once | TRBJ2-2
CASNDQWADEQYF | TGTGCCAGCAACGACCAGTGGGCGGACGAGCAGTACTTC | - | TRBV2 | - | TRBJ2-7
CASSFGRLNTGELFF | TGTGCCAGCAGCTTCGGACGGCTTAACACCGGGGAGCTGTTTTTT | - | TRBV11-3 | - | TRBJ2-2
CSVEALLGSGEQYF | TGCAGCGTTGAAGCCCTACTAGGGTCGGGAGAGCAGTACTTC | - | TRBV29-1 | - | TRBJ2-7
CASSPQAGTGELFF | TGCGCCAGCAGCCCCCAGGCCGGCACCGGGGAGCTGTTTTTT | - | TRBV4-3 | - | TRBJ2-2
CASTKSGTGGLNQPQHF | TGTGCCAGTACCAAATCCGGGACAGGGGGCCTCAATCAGCCCCAGCATTTT | TRBD1 | TRBV19 | - | TRBJ1-5
CASSTGRGASSYNEQFF | TGTGCCAGCAGCACGGGTCGTGGGGCCAGCTCCTACAATGAGCAGTTCTTC | - | TRBV7-9 | once | TRBJ2-1
CAWGLSGNTIYF | TGTGCCTGGGGGCTCTCTGGAAACACCATATATTTT | - | TRBV30 | - | TRBJ1-3
CASSLTGGAYEQYF | TGTGCCAGCAGCCTTACAGGGGGAGCCTACGAGCAGTACTTC | TRBD1 | TRBV5-5 | once | TRBJ2-7
CASSQDLGFEKLFF | TGTGCCAGCAGCCAAGATCTGGGATTCGAAAAACTGTTTTTT | - | TRBV4-2 | few | TRBJ1-4
CASSTQRGYEQYF | TGTGCCAGTAGTACCCAGCGGGGCTACGAGCAGTACTTC | TRBD2 | TRBV19 | - | TRBJ2-7
CASSLRPPGGPSTDTQYF | TGTGCCAGCTCACTCCGGCCCCCAGGGGGCCCCAGCACAGATACGCAGTATTTT | TRBD1 | TRBV18 | - | TRBJ2-3
CASSQGTGREKAFF | TGTGCCAGCAGCCAAGGGACAGGGCGGGAGAAAGCTTTCTTT | TRBD1 | TRBV11-2 | - | TRBJ1-1
CASSLAGETQYF | TGTGCCAGCAGCTTGGCCGGGGAGACCCAGTACTTC | - | TRBV5-4 | - | TRBJ2-5
CASSRGGLGANVLTF | TGTGCCAGCTCAAGGGGAGGACTTGGGGCCAACGTCCTGACTTTC | - | TRBV6-5 | - | TRBJ2-6
CASSLARTTYNEQFF | TGTGCCAGCAGCTTAGCGAGGACCACCTACAATGAGCAGTTCTTC | - | TRBV7-3 | - | TRBJ2-1
CATSRGGFVRNF | TGTGCCACCAGCAGAGGAGGGTTTGTGAGGAACTTC | - | TRBV15 | - | TRBJ2-5
CASSEWGVGQPQHF | TGTGCCAGCAGTGAATGGGGGGTCGGTCAGCCCCAGCATTTT | - | TRBV25-1 | - | TRBJ1-5
CASSLNTEAFF | TGCGCCAGCAGCTTGAACACTGAAGCTTTCTTT | - | TRBV5-1 | - | TRBJ1-1
CATSRDRQTEAFF | TGTGCCACCAGCAGAGATCGACAGACTGAAGCTTTCTTT | - | TRBV15 | - | TRBJ1-1
CASSLDGQGWYEQYF | TGTGCCAGCAGTCTGGACGGACAGGGTTGGTACGAGCAGTACTTC | TRBD1 | TRBV14 | - | TRBJ2-7
CASRGSTGSGEQYF | TGCGCCAGCAGGGGCTCTACAGGGTCCGGCGAGCAGTACTTC | - | TRBV5-1 | - | TRBJ2-7
CASSYRDRHHGYTF | TGTGCCAGCAGTTATCGGGACAGGCATCACGGCTACACCTTC | TRBD1 | TRBV6-6 | - | TRBJ1-2
CASSVDGGGDEQYF | TGTGCCAGCAGCGTGGACGGGGGCGGGGACGAGCAGTACTTC | - | TRBV7-9 | few | TRBJ2-7
CASTRRGGDTQYF | TGTGCCAGCACTCGTAGAGGGGGTGATACGCAGTATTTT | - | TRBV9 | few | TRBJ2-3
CAISGSRGNNEQFF | TGTGCCATCAGCGGGTCTAGGGGTAACAATGAGCAGTTCTTC | - | TRBV10-3 | - | TRBJ2-1
CSVEYPSGANVLTF | TGCAGCGTTGAATATCCATCTGGGGCCAACGTCCTGACTTTC | - | TRBV29-1 | - | TRBJ2-6
CASSLGQPSGANVLTF | TGCGCCAGCAGCTTGGGACAGCCCTCTGGGGCCAACGTCCTGACTTTC | - | TRBV5-1 | - | TRBJ2-6
CASSVKTGTGATETQYF | TGTGCCAGCAGCGTAAAAACCGGGACAGGGGCAACAGAGACCCAGTACTTC | TRBD1 | TRBV9 | once | TRBJ2-5
CASSQDPPGPDRAYEQYF | TGCGCCAGCAGCCAAGACCCTCCCGGGCCGGACCGTGCCTACGAGCAGTACTTC | - | TRBV4-3 | - | TRBJ2-7
CASSLRLAGGGSSYEQYF | TGTGCCAGCAGCCTTCGACTAGCGGGAGGGGGAAGCTCCTACGAGCAGTACTTC | TRBD2 | TRBV14 | - | TRBJ2-7
CASSPGGVHYGYTF | TGTGCCAGCAGCCCGGGGGGGGTTCACTATGGCTACACCTTC | - | TRBV7-2 | - | TRBJ1-2
CASSPPGTGITDTQYF | TGTGCCAGCAGCCCCCCTGGGACTGGGATCACAGATACGCAGTATTTT | - | TRBV7-2 | - | TRBJ2-3
CASTPHGGSVGELFF | TGTGCCAGCACCCCTCACGGGGGTAGTGTCGGGGAGCTGTTTTTT | - | TRBV28 | - | TRBJ2-2
CASSPTGRGEKLFF | TGTGCCAGCAGCCCTACAGGGAGGGGTGAAAAACTGTTTTTT | - | TRBV5-4 | once | TRBJ1-4
CATGQGVSSPLHF | TGTGCCACGGGACAGGGGGTAAGCTCACCCCTCCACTTT | TRBD1 | TRBV2 | - | TRBJ1-6
CASSARQGGTGELFF | TGTGCCAGTAGTGCTAGACAGGGAGGGACCGGGGAGCTGTTTTTT | - | TRBV19 | once | TRBJ2-2
CASSPEGTYNSPLHF | TGTGCCAGCAGTCCAGAGGGGACCTATAATTCACCCCTCCACTTT | - | TRBV6-6 | - | TRBJ1-6
CASSFGDTQYF | TGTGCCAGCAGCTTCGGGGATACGCAGTATTTT | - | TRBV7-2 | - | TRBJ2-3
CASSPPQGVTPYVSTDTQYF | TGTGCCAGCTCACCGCCCCAGGGGGTCACCCCTTATGTCTCCACAGATACGCAGTATTTT | TRBD1 | TRBV18 | once | TRBJ2-3
CASSPWTGNQPQHF | TGTGCCAGCAGTCCGTGGACAGGGAATCAGCCCCAGCATTTT | TRBD1 | TRBV6-1 | - | TRBJ1-5
CASSLARPDSRPLHF | TGTGCCAGCAGCTTAGCGAGGCCGGACTCTCGCCCCCTCCACTTT | - | TRBV7-2 | few | TRBJ1-6
CASSLAGPTDTQYF | TGTGCCAGCAGCTTAGCGGGGCCCACAGATACGCAGTATTTT | - | TRBV7-9 | - | TRBJ2-3
CASSQLREHSDTQYF | TGTGCCAGCAGCCAATTGCGGGAGCATTCAGATACGCAGTATTTT | TRBD2 | TRBV14 | once | TRBJ2-3
CASSLSPSGTTDTQYF | TGTGCCAGCAGCTTGTCTCCTAGCGGGACCACAGATACGCAGTATTTT | TRBD2 | TRBV5-6 | - | TRBJ2-3
CASTGANTDTQYF | TGTGCCAGCACGGGGGCTAACACAGATACGCAGTATTTT | - | TRBV7-2 | - | TRBJ2-3
CASSQETSGIPTDTQYF | TGTGCCAGCAGCCAAGAGACTAGCGGGATCCCCACAGATACGCAGTATTTT | TRBD2 | TRBV16 | - | TRBJ2-3
CASSLTGGQPQHF | TGTGCCAGCAGTTTAACAGGGGGACAGCCCCAGCATTTT | TRBD1 | TRBV6-5 | - | TRBJ1-5
CAWSKKDRGQETQYF | TGTGCCTGGAGTAAAAAGGACAGGGGGCAAGAGACCCAGTACTTC | TRBD1 | TRBV30 | - | TRBJ2-5
CASSFQGAGQYF | TGTGCCAGCAGCTTTCAGGGGGCTGGACAGTACTTC | TRBD1 | TRBV5-5 | - | TRBJ2-7
CASSLGGLATDYEQYF | TGCGCCAGCAGCTTGGGGGGACTAGCTACAGACTACGAGCAGTACTTC | TRBD2 | TRBV5-1 | - | TRBJ2-7